The next 6 T cell receptor beta chains were all read from a single sample in a study of OX40 agonist ivuxolimab in advanced cancers. Sequenced by immunoSEQ multiplex PCR; TCRdb stores in-frame clones only, minus some. This table holds 60,000 to 80,000 clones, 70% to 80% found once. Source: CD4+ or CD8+ T cells sorted from blood, taken in a trial of the OX40 agonist ivuxolimab. The receptors here all came from an adult with an advanced solid tumor such as melanoma, head and neck, liver or kidney cancer.

The chain carries TRBV11-2 and TRBJ2-1; D is ambiguous. This CDR3 has 14 residues. Per germline, CDR1 SGHAT and CDR2 FQNNGV. The ends were cut back, 5 bases at V and 8 bases at J, with 16 bases in the middle. Written as DNA, the CDR3 is TGTGCCAGCAGCCCGGGTCCCCTCGGACATGAGCAGTTCTTC. It specifies CASSPGPLGHEQFF.

This chain connects TRBV5-1 to TRBJ1-1; tentative D call: TRBD1 (5 bases). The germline V gene encodes CDR1 SGHRS and CDR2 YFSETQ. V shed 1 base and J shed 3 bases, with 10 bases lying between them. CDR3 length equals 14 residues. The CDR3 DNA reads as TGCGCCAGCAGCTTGCTGCGGGGGGACACTGAAGCTTTCTTT. Translating gives CASSLLRGDTEAFF.

The genes are TRBV30 and TRBJ2-7, with D possibly TRBD1 on 5 matching bases. V was pared by 3 bases and J by 0 bases, with 15 bases between. The CDR3 contains 15 residues. CDR1 is GTSNPN, CDR2 SVGIG, per germline (reference sequence). CDR3: CAWRLWGPSSYEQYF. As DNA, the CDR3 is TGTGCCTGGAGGCTGTGGGGCCCCAGCTCCTACGAGCAGTACTTC.

In this sample, this clone turned up once. J is TRBJ1-1 and V is TRBV7-8, with D uncertain. With 1 base removed from V and 5 bases from J, the gap between germline ends came to 8 bases. The germline CDR1 and CDR2 sequences are SGHVS and FQNEAQ. This CDR3 has 13 amino acids. The CDR3 DNA is TGTGCCAGCAGCTTAGTGGGGAGGACTGAAGCTTTCTTT. This encodes CASSLVGRTEAFF.

The chain couples TRBV12-5 to TRBJ1-2; 8 bases align to TRBD1. CDR3 size: 16 residues. J lost 2 bases, V lost 0 bases, and 5 bases had no gene match. The germline gives CDR1 LGHNT, CDR2 FRNRAP. The CDR3: CASGLVTGGDNYGYTF. Here the CDR3 DNA reads TGTGCTAGTGGTTTGGTAACAGGGGGTGACAACTATGGCTACACCTTC.

The genes are TRBV7-3 and TRBJ1-2; D is unresolved. Germline loops: CDR1 SGHTA, CDR2 FQGTGA. V lost 5 bases, J lost 3 bases, and 16 bases lay in between. CDR3 length equals 15 residues. The CDR3 region is CASSPSGSLHYGYTF. DNA of the CDR3: TGTGCCAGCAGCCCTTCGGGCTCTCTGCACTATGGCTACACCTTC.